This T cell receptor (beta chain) stems from a study of T cell clonality in common variable immunodeficiency. Study results and caveats: Shared TCRbeta clones were fewer between CVID subjects than controls. In common variable immunodeficiency, TCR beta chains reportedly carried fewer deletions and N-nucleotide insertions. Compared with healthy controls, CVID subjects showed increased TCRbeta clonality, mostly in about a third.

Caucasian heritage predominated among both patients and controls. This clone showed up many times. Its antigen is unidentified. Other nucleotide sequences in the sample specify the same CDR3. Here immunoSEQ multiplex PCR was the method, and the copy in TCRdb shows in-frame clones only, minus some. This sample comprises 50,000 to 60,000 clones, none seen once only. The sequence came from a person between 18 and 75 years old in good health. What was sequenced was peripheral blood mononuclear cells.

The chain's CDR3 is CASSPQGDGYTF. CDR3 DNA, as far as it was read: TGTGCCAGCAGTCCACAGGGGGATGGC. This chain uses TRBV6-2 or TRBV6-3 with TRBJ1-2, with 8 bases lining up with TRBD1. The CDR3 end lies 3 residues beyond the end of the read and is filled in from the germline J gene. The germline gives CDR1 MNHEY, CDR2 SVGEGT. The CDR3 has 12 residues. J was trimmed by 6 bases and V by 5 bases; bases with no gene match: 2.